This TCR beta chain was identified during a study of shared clonotypes between healthy human individuals. About the study: Every donor yielded three CD4 naive, three CD4 memory, two CD8 naive and one CD8 memory plate. The study, taken as a whole, reports: For naive CD4 cells, 4.5% to 6.5% of clonotypes were shared across a few donors. Rarefaction curves obtained for sorted subsets showed sequencing incomplete despite large depth.

As for this clone: What it binds is not known.

CD45RO-negative cells were positively selected for CCR7, leaving out terminally differentiated effector memory CD45RA+ cells. Some clones are missing from TCRdb's copy, which holds only in-frame ones; the method was immunoSEQ multiplex PCR. The sample includes 550,000 to 650,000 clones, 90% to 97% of them seen just once. This CDR3 is built from 13 residues. Germline V CDR1 and CDR2: MNHEY, SVGAGI. V lost 5 bases, J lost 0 bases, and 8 bases lay in between. The source of this sequence is a woman aged 25 to 39 in good health. What was sequenced was naive CD8+ T cells sorted from blood. The V gene is TRBV6-5, the J gene TRBJ2-7; no firm D call. This CDR3 reads CASSERSSYEQYF. The CDR3 DNA is TGTGCCAGCAGTGAGAGGTCCTCCTACGAGCAGTACTTC.